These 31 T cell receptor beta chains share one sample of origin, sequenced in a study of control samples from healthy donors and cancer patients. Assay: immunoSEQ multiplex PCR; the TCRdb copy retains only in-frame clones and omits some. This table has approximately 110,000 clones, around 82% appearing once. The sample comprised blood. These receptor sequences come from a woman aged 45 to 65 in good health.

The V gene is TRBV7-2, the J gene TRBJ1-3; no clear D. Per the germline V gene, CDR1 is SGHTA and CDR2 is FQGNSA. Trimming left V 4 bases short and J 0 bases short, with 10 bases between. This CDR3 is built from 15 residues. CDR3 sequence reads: CASSSPWSSGNTIYF. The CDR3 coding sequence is TGTGCCAGCAGCTCGCCGTGGTCCTCTGGAAACACCATATATTTT. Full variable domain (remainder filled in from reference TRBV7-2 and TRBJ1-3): GAGVSQSPSNKVTEKGKDVELRCDPISGHTALYWYRQSLGQGLEFLIYFQGNSAPDKSGLPSDRFSAERTGGSVSTLTIQRTQQEDSAVYLCASSSPWSSGNTIYFGEGSWLTVV.

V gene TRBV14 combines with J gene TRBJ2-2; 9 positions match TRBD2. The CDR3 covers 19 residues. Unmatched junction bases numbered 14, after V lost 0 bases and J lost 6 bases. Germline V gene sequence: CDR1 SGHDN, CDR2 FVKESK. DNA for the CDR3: TGTGCCAGCAGCCAAGATGTCGCTAGCGGGGCCGAATTCCCCGGGGAGCTGTTTTTT. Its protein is CASSQDVASGAEFPGELFF. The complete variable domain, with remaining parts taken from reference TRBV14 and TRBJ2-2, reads EAGVTQFPSHSVIEKGQTVTLRCDPISGHDNLYWYRRVMGKEIKFLLHFVKESKQDESGMPNNRFLAERTGGTYSTLKVQPAELEDSGVYFCASSQDVASGAEFPGELFFGEGSRLTVL.

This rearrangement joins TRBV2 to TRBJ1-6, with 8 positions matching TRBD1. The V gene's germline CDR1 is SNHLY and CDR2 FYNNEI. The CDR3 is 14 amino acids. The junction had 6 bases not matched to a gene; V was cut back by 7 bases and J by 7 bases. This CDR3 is CASTLQGANSPLHF. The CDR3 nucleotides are TGTGCCAGCACCCTTCAGGGGGCGAATTCACCCCTCCACTTT.

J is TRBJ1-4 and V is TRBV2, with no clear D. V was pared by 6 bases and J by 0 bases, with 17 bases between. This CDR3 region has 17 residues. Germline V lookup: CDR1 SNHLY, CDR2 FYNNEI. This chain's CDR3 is CASRDRTNYPTNEKLFF. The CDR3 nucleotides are TGTGCCAGCAGGGACCGGACCAACTACCCAACTAATGAAAAACTGTTTTTT. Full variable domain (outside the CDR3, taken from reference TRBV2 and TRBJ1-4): EPEVTQTPSHQVTQMGQEVILRCVPISNHLYFYWYRQILGQKVEFLVSFYNNEISEKSEIFDDQFSVERPDGSNFTLKIRSTKLEDSAMYFCASRDRTNYPTNEKLFFGSGTQLSVL.

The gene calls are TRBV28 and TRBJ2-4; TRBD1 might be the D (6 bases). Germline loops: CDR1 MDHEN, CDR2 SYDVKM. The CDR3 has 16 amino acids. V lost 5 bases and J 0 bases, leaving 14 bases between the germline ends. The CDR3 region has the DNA TGTGCCAGCAGTCCCCACAGGGAACTAGCCAAAAACATTCAGTACTTC. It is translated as CASSPHRELAKNIQYF.

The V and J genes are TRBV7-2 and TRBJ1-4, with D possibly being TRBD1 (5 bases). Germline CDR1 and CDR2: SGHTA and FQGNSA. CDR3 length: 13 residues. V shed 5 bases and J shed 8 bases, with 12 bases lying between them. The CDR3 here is CASSPVRVEKLFF. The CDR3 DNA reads TGTGCCAGCAGCCCCGTCAGGGTGGAAAAACTGTTTTTT.

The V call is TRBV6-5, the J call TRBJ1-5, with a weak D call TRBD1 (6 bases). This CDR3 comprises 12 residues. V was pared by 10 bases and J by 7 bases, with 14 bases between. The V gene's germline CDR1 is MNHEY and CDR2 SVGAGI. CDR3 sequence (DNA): TGTGCCACTACAGGGATGGAACAGCCCCAGCATTTT. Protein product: CATTGMEQPQHF.

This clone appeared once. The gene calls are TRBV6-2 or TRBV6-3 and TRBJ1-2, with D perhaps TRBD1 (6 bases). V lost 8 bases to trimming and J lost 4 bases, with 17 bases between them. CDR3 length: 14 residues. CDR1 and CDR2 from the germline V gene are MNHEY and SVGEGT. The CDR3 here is CASRRTANTYGYTF. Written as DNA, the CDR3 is TGTGCCAGCCGCCGGACAGCTAACACCTATGGCTACACCTTC.

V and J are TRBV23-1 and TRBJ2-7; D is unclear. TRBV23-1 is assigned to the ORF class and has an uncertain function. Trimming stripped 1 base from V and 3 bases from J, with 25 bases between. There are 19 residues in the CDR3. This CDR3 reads CASSQCQFLPVIGYYEQYF. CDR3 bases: TGCGCCAGCAGTCAATGTCAATTTCTCCCTGTGATTGGATACTACGAGCAGTACTTC.

The CDR3 nucleotides are TGTGCCAGCAGTTTACTCCCGGGGCGTCAGCCCCAGCATTTT. Translated, it gives CASSLLPGRQPQHF. The chain carries TRBV27 and TRBJ1-5; possible D gene TRBD1, 5 bases. Germline V lookup: CDR1 MNHEY, CDR2 SMNVEV (reference sequence). V was trimmed by 2 bases and J by 6 bases, leaving 11 bases between them. This CDR3 contains 14 residues.

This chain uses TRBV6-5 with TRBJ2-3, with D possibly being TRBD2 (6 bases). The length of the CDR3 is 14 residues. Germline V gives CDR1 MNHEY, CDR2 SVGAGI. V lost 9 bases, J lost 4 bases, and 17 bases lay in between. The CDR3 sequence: CASRLDVRADTQYF. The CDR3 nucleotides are TGTGCCAGTAGACTAGACGTAAGGGCAGATACGCAGTATTTT.

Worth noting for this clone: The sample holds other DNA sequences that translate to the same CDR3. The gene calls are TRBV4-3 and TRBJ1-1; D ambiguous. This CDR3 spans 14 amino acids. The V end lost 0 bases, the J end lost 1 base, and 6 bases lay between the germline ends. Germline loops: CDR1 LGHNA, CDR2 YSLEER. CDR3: CASSQEGWNTEAFF. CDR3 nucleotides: TGCGCCAGCAGCCAAGAAGGCTGGAACACTGAAGCTTTCTTT.

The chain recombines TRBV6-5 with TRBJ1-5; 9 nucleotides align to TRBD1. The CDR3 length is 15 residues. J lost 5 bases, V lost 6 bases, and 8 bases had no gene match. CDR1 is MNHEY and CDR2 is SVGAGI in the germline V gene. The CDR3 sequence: CASRADRGIDQPQHF. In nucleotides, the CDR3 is TGTGCCAGCAGAGCGGACAGGGGCATCGATCAGCCCCAGCATTTT.

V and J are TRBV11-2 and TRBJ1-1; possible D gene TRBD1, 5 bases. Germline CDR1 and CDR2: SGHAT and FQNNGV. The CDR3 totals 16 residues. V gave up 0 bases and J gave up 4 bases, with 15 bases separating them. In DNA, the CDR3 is TGTGCCAGCAGCTTAGATACGGGGGAGGTCTTCACTGAAGCTTTCTTT. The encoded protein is CASSLDTGEVFTEAFF.

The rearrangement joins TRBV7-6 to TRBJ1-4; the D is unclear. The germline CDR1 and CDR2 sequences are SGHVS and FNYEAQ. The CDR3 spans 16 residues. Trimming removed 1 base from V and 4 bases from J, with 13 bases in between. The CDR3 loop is CASSLGIGHLNEKLFF. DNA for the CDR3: TGTGCCAGCAGCTTAGGCATAGGCCACCTTAATGAAAAACTGTTTTTT.

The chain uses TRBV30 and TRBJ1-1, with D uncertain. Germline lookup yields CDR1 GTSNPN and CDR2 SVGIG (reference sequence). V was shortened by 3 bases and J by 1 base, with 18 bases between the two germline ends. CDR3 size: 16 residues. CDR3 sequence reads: CAWRRTAAGPNTEAFF. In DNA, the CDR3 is TGTGCCTGGAGACGAACGGCAGCTGGCCCGAACACTGAAGCTTTCTTT.

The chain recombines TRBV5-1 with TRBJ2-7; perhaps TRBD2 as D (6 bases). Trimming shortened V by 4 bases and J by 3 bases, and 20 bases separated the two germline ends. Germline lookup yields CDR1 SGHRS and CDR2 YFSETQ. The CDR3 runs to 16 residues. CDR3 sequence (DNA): TGCGCCAGCAGCGATGTAGCCCGGGACTCTGGCTACGAGCAGTACTTC. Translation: CASSDVARDSGYEQYF.

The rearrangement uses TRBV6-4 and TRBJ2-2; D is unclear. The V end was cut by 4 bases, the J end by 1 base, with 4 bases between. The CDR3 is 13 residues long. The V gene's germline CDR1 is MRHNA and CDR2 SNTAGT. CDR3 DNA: TGTGCCAGCAGTGGACAGAACACCGGGGAGCTGTTTTTT. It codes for CASSGQNTGELFF.

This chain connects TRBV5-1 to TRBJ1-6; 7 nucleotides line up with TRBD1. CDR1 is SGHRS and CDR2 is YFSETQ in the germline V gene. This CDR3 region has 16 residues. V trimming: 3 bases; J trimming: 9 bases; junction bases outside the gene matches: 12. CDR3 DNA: TGCGCCAGCAGCTATGCTAATCAGGGGGAAGGTTCACCCCTCCACTTT. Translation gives CASSYANQGEGSPLHF.

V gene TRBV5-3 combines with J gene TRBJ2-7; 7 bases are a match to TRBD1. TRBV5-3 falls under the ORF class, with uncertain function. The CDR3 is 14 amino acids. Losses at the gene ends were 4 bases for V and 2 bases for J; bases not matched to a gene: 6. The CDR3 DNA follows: TGTGCCAGAAGCCCTGACGACAGGGCCTACGAGCAGTACTTC. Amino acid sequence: CARSPDDRAYEQYF.

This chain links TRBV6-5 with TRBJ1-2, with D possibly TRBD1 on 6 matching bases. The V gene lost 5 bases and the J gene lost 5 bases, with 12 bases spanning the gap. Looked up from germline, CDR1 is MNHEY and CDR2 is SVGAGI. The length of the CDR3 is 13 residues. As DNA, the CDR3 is TGTGCCAGCAGTAAACAGGGAGAGTATGGCTACACCTTC. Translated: CASSKQGEYGYTF.

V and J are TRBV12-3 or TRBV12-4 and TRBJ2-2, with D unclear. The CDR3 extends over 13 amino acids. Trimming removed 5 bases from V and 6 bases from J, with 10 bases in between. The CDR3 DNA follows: TGTGCCAGCAGTCGAACCCGACCCGGGGAGCTGTTTTTT. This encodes CASSRTRPGELFF.

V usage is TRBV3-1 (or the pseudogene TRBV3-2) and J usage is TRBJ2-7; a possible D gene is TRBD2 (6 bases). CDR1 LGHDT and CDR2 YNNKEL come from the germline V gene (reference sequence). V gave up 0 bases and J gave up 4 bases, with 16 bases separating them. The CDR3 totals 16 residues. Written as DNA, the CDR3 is TGTGCCAGCAGCCAAGATCCGGGGGAACCTTATTACGAGCAGTACTTC. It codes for CASSQDPGEPYYEQYF.

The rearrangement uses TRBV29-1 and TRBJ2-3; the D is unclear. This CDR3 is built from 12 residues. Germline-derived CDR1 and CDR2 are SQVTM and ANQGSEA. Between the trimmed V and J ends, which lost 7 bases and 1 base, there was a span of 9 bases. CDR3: CSAESGTDTQYF. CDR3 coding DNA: TGCAGCGCGGAAAGCGGCACAGATACGCAGTATTTT.

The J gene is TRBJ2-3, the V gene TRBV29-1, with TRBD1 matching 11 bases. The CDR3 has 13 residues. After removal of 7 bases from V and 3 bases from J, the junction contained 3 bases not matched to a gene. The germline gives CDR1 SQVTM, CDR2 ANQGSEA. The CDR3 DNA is TGCAGCGGGGGACAGGGGGATACAGATACGCAGTATTTT. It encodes CSGGQGDTDTQYF.

CDR3 sequence reads: CASSQEGQSGGNQPQHF. The CDR3 bases are TGTGCCAGCAGCCAAGAAGGCCAGTCAGGGGGCAATCAGCCCCAGCATTTT. This chain uses TRBV4-2 with TRBJ1-5; weak D call: TRBD1 (6 bases). Germline values: CDR1 LGHNA, CDR2 YNFKEQ. Between the trimmed V and J ends, which lost 0 bases and 2 bases, there was a span of 14 bases. The CDR3 spans 17 residues.

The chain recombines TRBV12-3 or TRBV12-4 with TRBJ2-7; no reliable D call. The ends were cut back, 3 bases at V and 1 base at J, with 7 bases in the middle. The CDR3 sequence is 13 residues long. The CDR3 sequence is CASSFQKSYEQYF. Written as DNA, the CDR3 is TGTGCCAGCAGTTTTCAGAAGTCCTACGAGCAGTACTTC.

CDR3 in amino acids: CASSLKAGVETQYF. DNA of the CDR3: TGTGCCAGCAGCTTGAAGGCGGGGGTGGAGACCCAGTACTTC. The chain is built from TRBV5-4 and TRBJ2-5, with 7 bases matching TRBD2. This CDR3 has 14 residues. Germline V lookup: CDR1 SGHNT, CDR2 YYREEE (reference sequence). The V and J ends lost 1 base and 5 bases, in that order; junction bases with no gene match: 5. Supplemented by reference TRBV5-4 and TRBJ2-5, the full variable domain reads ETGVTQSPTHLIKTRGQQVTLRCSSQSGHNTVSWYQQALGQGPQFIFQYYREEENGRGNFPPRFSGLQFPNYSSELNVNALELDDSALYLCASSLKAGVETQYFGPGTRLLVL.

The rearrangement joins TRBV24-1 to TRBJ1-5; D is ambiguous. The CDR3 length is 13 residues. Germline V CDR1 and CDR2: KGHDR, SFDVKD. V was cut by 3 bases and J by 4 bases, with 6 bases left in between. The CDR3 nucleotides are TGTGCCACCAGTGATATAAATAATCAGCCCCAGCATTTT. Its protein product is CATSDINNQPQHF.

As DNA, the CDR3 is TGTGCCAGCAGTTTCGGACAGGGGGCACGAGAGACCCAGTACTTC. It translates to CASSFGQGARETQYF. V gene TRBV27 combines with J gene TRBJ2-5, with TRBD1 matching 11 bases. CDR1 and CDR2 from the germline V gene are MNHEY and SMNVEV (reference sequence). J lost 4 bases, V lost 3 bases, and 4 bases had no gene match. The CDR3 loop spans 15 amino acids.

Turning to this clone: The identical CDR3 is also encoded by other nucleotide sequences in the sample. The CDR3 loop reads CASTAGGNTGELFF. The CDR3 DNA sequence: TGTGCCAGTACTGCAGGGGGGAACACCGGGGAGCTGTTTTTT. The J gene is TRBJ2-2, the V gene TRBV19; 7 nucleotides agree with TRBD1. The CDR3 is 14 amino acids. Trimming removed 7 bases from V and 1 base from J; junction bases left unmatched: 3. Per the germline V gene, CDR1 is LNHDA and CDR2 is SQIVND (reference sequence). Based on the CDR3 plus reference TRBV19 and TRBJ2-2, the full variable domain is DGGITQSPKYLFRKEGQNVTLSCEQNLNHDAMYWYRQDPGQGLRLIYYSQIVNDFQKGDIAEGYSVSREKKESFPLTVTSAQKNPTAFYLCASTAGGNTGELFFGEGSRLTVL.